The table lists the clone carrying this T cell receptor beta chain with many counts. The antigen is unknown. This sample was included in a study of T cells in Graves' hyperthyroidism and ophthalmopathy. Across the whole study: Peripheral blood was drawn at first diagnosis, prior to all treatment.

It was RNA transcripts that yielded the amplified TCR beta CDR3 regions. First-round RT-PCR of the TCR CDR3 relied on the HTBI primer set. TCRdb passed the multiplex PCR reads through MiXCR, listing each CDR3 protein once. The data show some 560,000 distinct CDR3 sequences, 15% to 19% seen once. Trimming took 6 bases from V and 2 from J; bases not matched to a gene: 7. The CDR3 extends over 14 amino acids. The study, taken as a whole, reports: A model built on 13 V-J features separated ophthalmopathy from stable hyperthyroidism.

The sequence came from a woman between 25 and 40 years old with Graves' hyperthyroidism. This sequence joins TRBV12-3 or TRBV12-4 and TRBJ2-7; 7 nucleotides agree with TRBD1. Sequencing was performed on blood. The CDR3 DNA follows: TGTGCCAGCAGAACAGCCGGGACAGCCTACGAGCAGTACTTC. The encoded protein is CASRTAGTAYEQYF.